Listed below are T cell receptor beta chains from one sample, sequenced in a study of OX40 agonist ivuxolimab in advanced cancers. The method was immunoSEQ multiplex PCR; TCRdb's version includes in-frame clones alone and lacks a portion of them. Of fewer than 100,000 clones in the sample, nearly 90% were seen once. Source: CD4+ or CD8+ T cells sorted from blood, taken in a trial of the OX40 agonist ivuxolimab. These receptors were collected from an adult with an advanced solid tumor such as melanoma, head and neck, liver or kidney cancer. Both conserved end residues are part of each CDR3. The D gene is left open where the match is weak. Rows give clone size only sometimes, using once, few, many, or a class for an expanded clone.

d_call: TRBD1
j_call: TRBJ1-6
v_call: TRBV6-5
cdr3_length: 15
clone_size: NA
cdr3_aa: CASSYRGRGESPLHF
cdr3_nt: TGTGCCAGCAGTTACCGCGGCAGGGGGGAGTCACCCCTCCACTTT

d_call: NA
j_call: TRBJ1-1
v_call: TRBV7-9
cdr3_length: 16
clone_size: NA
cdr3_aa: CASSQRASRANTEAFF
cdr3_nt: TGTGCCAGCAGCCAACGGGCTTCGAGGGCGAACACTGAAGCTTTCTTT

d_call: NA
j_call: TRBJ2-7
v_call: TRBV18
cdr3_length: 13
clone_size: NA
cdr3_aa: CASSPRRDYEQYF
cdr3_nt: TGTGCCAGCTCACCACGAAGGGACTACGAGCAGTACTTC

d_call: NA
j_call: TRBJ1-2
v_call: TRBV27
cdr3_length: 13
clone_size: NA
cdr3_aa: CASSLERGGGYTF
cdr3_nt: TGTGCCAGCAGTTTAGAACGGGGCGGGGGCTACACCTTC

d_call: NA
j_call: TRBJ1-6
v_call: TRBV27
cdr3_length: 14
clone_size: NA
cdr3_aa: CASSFPDRNSPLHF
cdr3_nt: TGTGCCAGCAGTTTCCCGGACAGAAATTCACCCCTCCACTTT

d_call: NA
j_call: TRBJ1-2
v_call: TRBV7-6
cdr3_length: 15
clone_size: NA
cdr3_aa: CASSLRGAIPYGYTF
cdr3_nt: TGTGCCAGCAGCTTAAGGGGGGCGATCCCCTATGGCTACACCTTC

d_call: TRBD1
j_call: TRBJ1-3
v_call: TRBV7-2
cdr3_length: 13
clone_size: NA
cdr3_aa: CASSLDRGNTIYF
cdr3_nt: TGTGCCAGCAGCTTGGACAGGGGAAACACCATATATTTT

d_call: NA
j_call: TRBJ1-2
v_call: TRBV6-5
cdr3_length: 14
clone_size: medium-sized
cdr3_aa: CASSYSAQGYGYTF
cdr3_nt: TGTGCCAGCAGTTACTCGGCACAGGGCTATGGCTACACCTTC

d_call: TRBD1
j_call: TRBJ1-3
v_call: TRBV7-2
cdr3_length: 14
clone_size: NA
cdr3_aa: CASRPTGDGNTIYF
cdr3_nt: TGTGCCAGCAGACCAACAGGGGATGGAAACACCATATATTTT

d_call: TRBD1
j_call: TRBJ1-1
v_call: TRBV5-1
cdr3_length: 14
clone_size: NA
cdr3_aa: CASSLSQGAPEAFF
cdr3_nt: TGCGCCAGCAGCTTGAGTCAGGGGGCACCCGAAGCTTTCTTT

d_call: NA
j_call: TRBJ2-7
v_call: TRBV6-1
cdr3_length: 15
clone_size: NA
cdr3_aa: CASSEEGRNLGEQYF
cdr3_nt: TGTGCCAGCAGTGAAGAGGGCCGCAATCTGGGTGAGCAGTACTTC

d_call: TRBD2
j_call: TRBJ2-2
v_call: TRBV11-3
cdr3_length: 18
clone_size: NA
cdr3_aa: CASSLGRYGRARTGELFF
cdr3_nt: TGTGCCAGCAGCTTAGGACGGTACGGGAGGGCCCGCACCGGGGAGCTGTTTTTT

d_call: NA
j_call: TRBJ1-2
v_call: TRBV7-9
cdr3_length: 17
clone_size: NA
cdr3_aa: CASSLLFVGFGNYGYTF
cdr3_nt: TGTGCCAGCAGCCTGCTTTTCGTAGGTTTTGGGAACTATGGCTACACCTTC

d_call: NA
j_call: TRBJ2-2
v_call: TRBV7-9
cdr3_length: 13
clone_size: NA
cdr3_aa: CASSPVGTGELFF
cdr3_nt: TGTGCCAGCAGCCCGGTGGGGACCGGGGAGCTGTTTTTT

d_call: NA
j_call: TRBJ1-1
v_call: TRBV7-3
cdr3_length: 15
clone_size: NA
cdr3_aa: CASSLNTGSNTEAFF
cdr3_nt: TGTGCCAGCAGCTTAAATACGGGGTCGAACACTGAAGCTTTCTTT

d_call: NA
j_call: TRBJ2-5
v_call: TRBV2
cdr3_length: 14
clone_size: NA
cdr3_aa: CASRPTGIRETQYF
cdr3_nt: TGTGCCAGCAGGCCAACAGGGATCCGGGAGACCCAGTACTTC

d_call: NA
j_call: TRBJ2-7
v_call: TRBV4-2
cdr3_length: 14
clone_size: NA
cdr3_aa: CASSQTSTSYEQYF
cdr3_nt: TGTGCCAGCAGCCAAACGTCTACCTCCTACGAGCAGTACTTC

d_call: TRBD2
j_call: TRBJ2-7
v_call: TRBV7-9
cdr3_length: 15
clone_size: NA
cdr3_aa: CASSITSGRVSEQYF
cdr3_nt: TGTGCCAGCAGCATCACTAGCGGGAGGGTCTCCGAGCAGTACTTC

d_call: NA
j_call: TRBJ1-2
v_call: TRBV4-2
cdr3_length: 15
clone_size: once
cdr3_aa: CASSQDRGSGVGYTF
cdr3_nt: TGTGCCAGCAGCCAAGATCGCGGGTCAGGGGTCGGCTACACCTTC

d_call: TRBD2
j_call: TRBJ2-5
v_call: TRBV6-6
cdr3_length: 16
clone_size: NA
cdr3_aa: CASIQRTSGGPETQYF
cdr3_nt: TGTGCCAGCATACAGCGGACTAGCGGGGGGCCAGAGACCCAGTACTTC

d_call: TRBD1
j_call: TRBJ1-2
v_call: TRBV6-1
cdr3_length: 16
clone_size: NA
cdr3_aa: CASSEGGQAIIYGYTF
cdr3_nt: TGTGCCAGCAGTGAAGGGGGACAGGCCATTATCTATGGCTACACCTTC

d_call: TRBD2
j_call: TRBJ2-6
v_call: TRBV29-1
cdr3_length: 19
clone_size: NA
cdr3_aa: CSVEDVFAGGLSGANVLTF
cdr3_nt: TGCAGCGTTGAAGACGTTTTCGCGGGGGGCCTCTCTGGGGCCAACGTCCTGACTTTC

d_call: TRBD1
j_call: TRBJ2-7
v_call: TRBV4-2
cdr3_length: 16
clone_size: NA
cdr3_aa: CASSQDDRGEAYEQYF
cdr3_nt: TGTGCCAGCAGCCAAGACGACAGGGGGGAAGCCTACGAGCAGTACTTC

d_call: NA
j_call: TRBJ1-5
v_call: TRBV7-2
cdr3_length: 16
clone_size: NA
cdr3_aa: CASSQPPGESNQPQHF
cdr3_nt: TGTGCCAGCAGCCAACCCCCGGGGGAAAGCAATCAGCCCCAGCATTTT

d_call: NA
j_call: TRBJ2-2
v_call: TRBV7-9
cdr3_length: 15
clone_size: NA
cdr3_aa: CASSLAGRKTGELFF
cdr3_nt: TGTGCCAGCAGCTTGGCGGGCAGGAAGACCGGGGAGCTGTTTTTT

d_call: NA
j_call: TRBJ1-2
v_call: TRBV5-6
cdr3_length: 13
clone_size: NA
cdr3_aa: CASSPDGFYGYTF
cdr3_nt: TGTGCCAGCAGCCCGGACGGCTTCTATGGCTACACCTTC

d_call: NA
j_call: TRBJ1-1
v_call: TRBV28
cdr3_length: 14
clone_size: NA
cdr3_aa: CASSLVGQGPEAFF
cdr3_nt: TGTGCCAGCAGTTTAGTGGGGCAGGGCCCTGAAGCTTTCTTT

d_call: NA
j_call: TRBJ2-2
v_call: TRBV9
cdr3_length: 14
clone_size: NA
cdr3_aa: CASSVVSVGGELFF
cdr3_nt: TGTGCCAGCAGCGTAGTATCCGTCGGCGGGGAGCTGTTTTTT

d_call: NA
j_call: TRBJ1-2
v_call: TRBV6-6
cdr3_length: 14
clone_size: NA
cdr3_aa: CASTGSAPLYGYTF
cdr3_nt: TGTGCCAGCACCGGATCCGCTCCCCTTTATGGCTACACCTTC

d_call: NA
j_call: TRBJ1-2
v_call: TRBV2
cdr3_length: 16
clone_size: NA
cdr3_aa: CASSDDSVQPPYGYTF
cdr3_nt: TGTGCCAGCAGTGACGATTCCGTCCAGCCCCCGTATGGCTACACCTTC

d_call: NA
j_call: TRBJ1-4
v_call: TRBV5-6
cdr3_length: 15
clone_size: NA
cdr3_aa: CASSRRGDPREKLFF
cdr3_nt: TGTGCCAGCAGCCGCCGGGGGGACCCGAGGGAAAAACTGTTTTTT

d_call: TRBD1
j_call: TRBJ1-5
v_call: TRBV10-3
cdr3_length: 12
clone_size: few
cdr3_aa: CAISTGGQPQHF
cdr3_nt: TGTGCCATCAGTACAGGGGGGCAGCCCCAGCATTTT

d_call: NA
j_call: TRBJ2-5
v_call: TRBV5-5
cdr3_length: 12
clone_size: NA
cdr3_aa: CASSLEGETQYF
cdr3_nt: TGTGCCAGCAGCCTGGAAGGCGAGACCCAGTACTTC

d_call: NA
j_call: TRBJ2-3
v_call: TRBV7-2
cdr3_length: 16
clone_size: NA
cdr3_aa: CASSLMVAVNTDTQYF
cdr3_nt: TGTGCCAGCAGCTTAATGGTAGCGGTTAACACAGATACGCAGTATTTT

d_call: NA
j_call: TRBJ1-2
v_call: TRBV30
cdr3_length: 13
clone_size: NA
cdr3_aa: CAWTKGLAYGYTF
cdr3_nt: TGTGCCTGGACCAAGGGACTAGCCTATGGCTACACCTTC

d_call: TRBD1
j_call: TRBJ1-4
v_call: TRBV5-4
cdr3_length: 17
clone_size: NA
cdr3_aa: CASSRDRGRFPAEKLFF
cdr3_nt: TGTGCCAGCAGCAGGGACAGAGGACGATTCCCTGCGGAAAAACTGTTTTTT

d_call: TRBD1
j_call: TRBJ2-7
v_call: TRBV5-4
cdr3_length: 14
clone_size: NA
cdr3_aa: CASSRIGQGAVQYF
cdr3_nt: TGTGCCAGCAGCCGCATCGGACAGGGGGCCGTCCAGTACTTC

d_call: NA
j_call: TRBJ1-3
v_call: TRBV7-9
cdr3_length: 17
clone_size: NA
cdr3_aa: CASSHRDTDTSGNTIYF
cdr3_nt: TGTGCCAGCAGCCACCGGGACACCGACACCTCTGGAAACACCATATATTTT

d_call: NA
j_call: TRBJ1-1
v_call: TRBV4-3
cdr3_length: 12
clone_size: once
cdr3_aa: CASSQEIGEAFF
cdr3_nt: TGCGCCAGCAGCCAAGAAATAGGTGAAGCTTTCTTT

d_call: NA
j_call: TRBJ2-3
v_call: TRBV4-1
cdr3_length: 14
clone_size: NA
cdr3_aa: CASSQEVRTDTQYF
cdr3_nt: TGCGCCAGCAGCCAAGAAGTCCGCACAGATACGCAGTATTTT

d_call: NA
j_call: TRBJ2-2
v_call: TRBV19
cdr3_length: 14
clone_size: NA
cdr3_aa: CASKGVGNTGELFF
cdr3_nt: TGTGCCAGTAAGGGGGTGGGTAACACCGGGGAGCTGTTTTTT

d_call: TRBD1
j_call: TRBJ1-1
v_call: TRBV28
cdr3_length: 18
clone_size: NA
cdr3_aa: CASSFNRTGGRKDTEAFF
cdr3_nt: TGTGCCAGCAGTTTCAATAGGACAGGGGGCCGTAAGGACACTGAAGCTTTCTTT

d_call: TRBD2
j_call: TRBJ2-2
v_call: TRBV4-2
cdr3_length: 18
clone_size: NA
cdr3_aa: CASSQVSLAGGFAGELFF
cdr3_nt: TGTGCCAGCAGCCAAGTTTCCCTAGCGGGAGGATTTGCCGGGGAGCTGTTTTTT

d_call: NA
j_call: TRBJ2-2
v_call: TRBV7-3
cdr3_length: 14
clone_size: NA
cdr3_aa: CASSLSLNTGELFF
cdr3_nt: TGTGCCAGCAGCTTAAGTTTGAACACCGGGGAGCTGTTTTTT

d_call: NA
j_call: TRBJ1-5
v_call: TRBV19
cdr3_length: 15
clone_size: NA
cdr3_aa: CASSPGGEGNQPQHF
cdr3_nt: TGTGCCAGTAGTCCGGGAGGGGAAGGCAATCAGCCCCAGCATTTT

d_call: TRBD1
j_call: TRBJ2-7
v_call: TRBV19
cdr3_length: 15
clone_size: NA
cdr3_aa: CASSIRGQGPYEQYF
cdr3_nt: TGTGCCAGTAGTATTAGGGGACAGGGACCCTACGAGCAGTACTTC

d_call: NA
j_call: TRBJ2-1
v_call: TRBV12-5
cdr3_length: 13
clone_size: few
cdr3_aa: CASGNLEGHEQFF
cdr3_nt: TGTGCTAGTGGGAATCTAGAAGGGCATGAGCAGTTCTTC

d_call: NA
j_call: TRBJ1-5
v_call: TRBV11-2
cdr3_length: 16
clone_size: NA
cdr3_aa: CASSPIRGRSNQPQHF
cdr3_nt: TGTGCCAGCAGCCCCATCAGGGGTAGGAGCAATCAGCCCCAGCATTTT

d_call: NA
j_call: TRBJ1-2
v_call: TRBV29-1
cdr3_length: 13
clone_size: NA
cdr3_aa: CSVDGGSYYGYTF
cdr3_nt: TGCAGCGTCGATGGGGGCAGTTACTATGGCTACACCTTC

d_call: NA
j_call: TRBJ2-7
v_call: TRBV28
cdr3_length: 14
clone_size: NA
cdr3_aa: CASKGQTKLYEQYF
cdr3_nt: TGTGCCAGCAAAGGGCAGACGAAACTCTACGAGCAGTACTTC

d_call: NA
j_call: TRBJ1-2
v_call: TRBV4-1
cdr3_length: 16
clone_size: once
cdr3_aa: CASSQDTGPLNYGYTF
cdr3_nt: TGCGCCAGCAGCCAAGACACCGGGCCCCTTAACTATGGCTACACCTTC

d_call: NA
j_call: TRBJ1-1
v_call: TRBV10-3
cdr3_length: 16
clone_size: NA
cdr3_aa: CAISESGGGLIAEAFF
cdr3_nt: TGTGCCATCAGTGAGTCGGGGGGCGGGTTAATCGCTGAAGCTTTCTTT

d_call: NA
j_call: TRBJ2-3
v_call: TRBV7-3
cdr3_length: 13
clone_size: NA
cdr3_aa: CASSSTSTDTQYF
cdr3_nt: TGTGCCAGCAGCTCGACTAGCACAGATACGCAGTATTTT

d_call: TRBD2
j_call: TRBJ2-7
v_call: TRBV4-2
cdr3_length: 18
clone_size: NA
cdr3_aa: CASSQEFSTSGTPYEQYF
cdr3_nt: TGTGCCAGCAGCCAAGAGTTCTCGACTAGCGGGACTCCCTACGAGCAGTACTTC

d_call: TRBD1
j_call: TRBJ1-5
v_call: TRBV28
cdr3_length: 16
clone_size: NA
cdr3_aa: CASSLWVGTGNQPQHF
cdr3_nt: TGTGCCAGCAGTTTATGGGTCGGGACAGGGAATCAGCCCCAGCATTTT

d_call: TRBD2
j_call: TRBJ2-7
v_call: TRBV27
cdr3_length: 14
clone_size: NA
cdr3_aa: CASSGREVGYEQYF
cdr3_nt: TGTGCCAGCAGCGGTCGGGAGGTTGGCTACGAGCAGTACTTC

d_call: TRBD2
j_call: TRBJ2-7
v_call: TRBV11-2
cdr3_length: 14
clone_size: NA
cdr3_aa: CASSSVRGGYEQYF
cdr3_nt: TGTGCCAGCAGCTCCGTACGGGGGGGGTACGAGCAGTACTTC